These 23 T cell receptor beta chains originate from one sample sequenced in a study of blood T cell repertoires in COVID-19. Here immunoSEQ multiplex PCR was the method, and the copy in TCRdb shows in-frame clones only, minus some. Counted here are more than 250,000 clones, around four fifths occurring once; the ten biggest clones make up 4.6%. The sequencing sample was made of peripheral blood. The receptors were sampled from a man in his sixties who had recovered from COVID-19.

The V and J genes are TRBV4-1 and TRBJ2-3; D not resolved. The germline V and J ends were trimmed by 5 bases and 2 bases, with 5 bases remaining between them. The CDR3 is 12 residues long. Germline lookup yields CDR1 MGHRA and CDR2 YSYEKL. CDR3 in DNA: TGCGCCAGCAGCTCCTACACAGATACGCAGTATTTT. Translated: CASSSYTDTQYF.

The rearrangement joins TRBV18 to TRBJ2-7, with 7 bases fitting TRBD2. CDR1 and CDR2 (germline): KGHSH, LQKENI. This CDR3 region has 14 residues. The trim removed 5 bases at V and 0 bases at J, leaving 4 bases unmatched. The CDR3 region has the DNA TGTGCCAGCTCATCTAGCGGAGTCTCCTACGAGCAGTACTTC. This gives the protein CASSSSGVSYEQYF.

V gene TRBV2 combines with J gene TRBJ2-2; 12 nucleotides agree with TRBD2. The CDR3 is made up of 15 amino acids. Germline V gene data show CDR1 as SNHLY and CDR2 as FYNNEI. Trimming at V came to 5 bases and at J to 6 bases, leaving 4 bases not matched to a gene. DNA of the CDR3: TGTGCCAGCAGTCCGACTAGCGGGGGACCCGGGGAGCTGTTTTTT. This gives the protein CASSPTSGGPGELFF.

The V call is TRBV5-6, the J call TRBJ2-1, with 10 bases that match TRBD1. Looked up from germline, CDR1 is SGHDT and CDR2 is YYEEEE. The CDR3 consists of 15 residues. V dropped 0 bases and J dropped 8; count of bases not matched to a gene: 5. The CDR3 nucleotides are TGTGCCAGCAGCTTGGGGACAGGGGGATTTGATGAGCAGTTCTTC. It specifies CASSLGTGGFDEQFF.

The chain has TRBV12-5 and TRBJ1-3, with 7 nucleotides matching TRBD1. J gave up 4 bases and V 3 bases, and 9 bases lay outside the gene matches. This CDR3 is 16 amino acids long. Germline CDR1 LGHNT, CDR2 FRNRAP. The CDR3 reads CASGFSDRDIGNTIYF. CDR3 nucleotide sequence: TGTGCTAGTGGTTTCTCCGACAGGGATATCGGAAACACCATATATTTT.

This chain uses TRBV7-2 with TRBJ2-5; 11 nucleotides match TRBD2. V lost 5 bases to trimming and J lost 7 bases; unmatched junction nucleotides: 9. The CDR3 is 15 amino acids. From germline, CDR1 is SGHTA and CDR2 FQGNSA. In nucleotides, the CDR3 is TGTGCCAGCAGCAGACTAGCGGGGCCAGCGGGGACCCAGTACTTC. Encoded protein: CASSRLAGPAGTQYF.

The V and J genes are TRBV3-1 (or the pseudogene TRBV3-2) and TRBJ2-1; D is possibly TRBD2 (6 bases). Germline CDR1 and CDR2: LGHDT and YNNKEL (reference sequence). The CDR3 covers 16 residues. With 1 base removed from V and 0 bases from J, the gap between germline ends came to 10 bases. The CDR3 is CASSQGGEFSYNEQFF. The CDR3 nucleotides are TGTGCCAGCAGCCAAGGCGGGGAATTCTCCTACAATGAGCAGTTCTTC.

The genes are TRBV6-6 and TRBJ2-3; 8 bases align to TRBD1. This CDR3 has 13 residues. Germline CDR1 and CDR2: MNHNY and SVGAGI (reference sequence). Trimming cost V 6 bases and J 4 bases; bases outside gene matches: 3. CDR3 amino acids: CASRGQAADTQYF. The CDR3 nucleotides read TGTGCCAGCAGGGGACAGGCGGCAGATACGCAGTATTTT.

This clone was detected once. J is TRBJ2-7 and V is TRBV28; a possible D gene is TRBD1 (5 bases). Germline values: CDR1 MDHEN, CDR2 SYDVKM. The CDR3 loop spans 15 amino acids. The germline V and J ends were trimmed by 6 bases and 2 bases, with 17 bases remaining between them. The DNA for the CDR3 is TGTGCCAGCAGATCGCCAGCCCTGGGGCCCTACGAGCAGTACTTC. It encodes CASRSPALGPYEQYF. The full variable domain, rest sourced from reference TRBV28 and TRBJ2-7, is DVKVTQSSRYLVKRTGEKVFLECVQDMDHENMFWYRQDPGLGLRLIYFSYDVKMKEKGDIPEGYSVSREKKERFSLILESASTNQTSMYLCASRSPALGPYEQYFGPGTRLTVT.

The chain is built from TRBV7-7 and TRBJ2-1, with a weak D call TRBD2 (5 bases). Trimming took off 1 base at V and 6 bases at J, with 10 bases between the two ends. The length of the CDR3 is 14 residues. Germline CDR1 SSHAT, CDR2 FNYEAQ (reference sequence). The CDR3 bases are TGTGCCAGCAGCTTAGGTAGTAGCGCCAATGAGCAGTTCTTC. This translates into CASSLGSSANEQFF.

The chain joins TRBV19 to TRBJ2-1; 7 bases agree with TRBD2. Per germline, CDR1 LNHDA and CDR2 SQIVND (reference sequence). The CDR3 runs 15 residues. The V and J ends lost 5 bases and 0 bases, in that order; junction bases with no gene match: 4. CDR3 nucleotide sequence: TGTGCCAGTAGTGGCCGCGGGGGCTCCTACAATGAGCAGTTCTTC. Protein product: CASSGRGGSYNEQFF.

The chain has TRBV3-1 (or the pseudogene TRBV3-2) and TRBJ2-2; D might be TRBD1 (6 bases). V was shortened by 3 bases and J by 4 bases, with 12 bases between the two germline ends. Germline V gives CDR1 LGHDT, CDR2 YNNKEL (reference sequence). The CDR3 is 15 residues long. The CDR3 loop is CASSQTTGSTGELFF. CDR3 sequence (DNA): TGTGCCAGCAGCCAGACTACAGGGAGCACCGGGGAGCTGTTTTTT.

This clone came up once. V gene TRBV14 combines with J gene TRBJ2-5, with 12 bases aligning to TRBD1. The CDR3 sequence is 19 residues long. V gave up 0 bases and J gave up 5 bases; unmatched junction bases: 13. Germline lookup yields CDR1 SGHDN and CDR2 FVKESK. CDR3 sequence reads: CASSQDIVGTGGSAETQYF. The CDR3 DNA follows: TGTGCCAGCAGCCAAGATATAGTCGGGACAGGGGGCTCGGCTGAGACCCAGTACTTC.

The rearrangement joins TRBV9 to TRBJ1-1; D uncertain. Germline assignment: CDR1 SGDLS and CDR2 YYNGEE. The V end lost 0 bases, the J end lost 7 bases, and 7 bases lay between the germline ends. This CDR3 spans 12 amino acids. The CDR3 DNA is TGTGCCAGCAGCGTAGTCGGTGGTGAAGCTTTCTTT. As protein: CASSVVGGEAFF.

This sequence joins TRBV3-1 (or the pseudogene TRBV3-2) and TRBJ2-3; 7 nucleotides agree with TRBD2. The germline V gene encodes CDR1 LGHDT and CDR2 YNNKEL (reference sequence). J was trimmed by 0 bases and V by 0 bases; bases with no gene match: 12. This CDR3 region has 19 residues. The CDR3 reads CASSQDLIFSGESTDTQYF. The CDR3 DNA reads TGTGCCAGCAGCCAAGATTTAATTTTCAGCGGGGAGAGCACAGATACGCAGTATTTT.

This clone was observed a single time. This chain joins TRBV28 and TRBJ2-1; 12 bases line up with TRBD2. The CDR3 consists of 14 residues. The V and J ends lost 6 bases and 8 bases, in that order; junction bases with no gene match: 5. Germline values: CDR1 MDHEN, CDR2 SYDVKM. The CDR3 coding sequence is TGTGCCAGCAGGCTAGCGGGGGGGCCCGATGAGCAGTTCTTC. Translation gives CASRLAGGPDEQFF.

The chain combines TRBV5-1 with TRBJ2-7; TRBD2 aligns across 13 bases. J was trimmed by 6 bases and V by 0 bases; bases with no gene match: 3. Germline V CDR1 and CDR2: SGHRS, YFSETQ. The CDR3 length is 15 residues. CDR3 coding DNA: TGCGCCAGCAGCTTGGGGACTAGCGGGAGTCTCGAGCAGTACTTC. Translation: CASSLGTSGSLEQYF.

This clone was seen just once. This sequence joins TRBV14 and TRBJ2-7, with 10 bases matching TRBD1. The germline CDR1 and CDR2 sequences are SGHDN and FVKESK. J gave up 0 bases and V 1 base, and 6 bases lay outside the gene matches. The CDR3 totals 17 residues. Here the CDR3 DNA reads TGTGCCAGCAGCCAAGGGTGGCGGACAGGGGGCTCCTACGAGCAGTACTTC. Translation: CASSQGWRTGGSYEQYF. The variable domain in full, with the rest retrieved from reference TRBV14 and TRBJ2-7, is EAGVTQFPSHSVIEKGQTVTLRCDPISGHDNLYWYRRVMGKEIKFLLHFVKESKQDESGMPNNRFLAERTGGTYSTLKVQPAELEDSGVYFCASSQGWRTGGSYEQYFGPGTRLTVT.

V and J are TRBV6-6 and TRBJ1-6; D is ambiguous. The V end was cut by 6 bases, the J end by 9 bases, with 21 bases between. Germline V gene sequence: CDR1 MNHNY, CDR2 SVGAGI (reference sequence). The CDR3 is 16 amino acids. The CDR3: CASSHPTKVSVSPLHF. CDR3 nucleotides: TGTGCCAGCAGCCACCCCACGAAGGTTAGCGTTTCACCCCTCCACTTT.

The rearrangement links TRBV4-1 to TRBJ1-4; 7 bases fit TRBD1. Trimming removed 2 bases from V and 7 bases from J; junction bases left unmatched: 7. This CDR3 region has 15 residues. Germline V gene sequence: CDR1 MGHRA, CDR2 YSYEKL. CDR3 sequence reads: CASSQNRGSGEKLFF. The CDR3, as DNA: TGCGCCAGCAGCCAAAACAGGGGCTCGGGTGAAAAACTGTTTTTT.

The chain employs TRBV28 and TRBJ2-6; D unclear. The CDR3 sequence is 18 residues long. Germline loops: CDR1 MDHEN, CDR2 SYDVKM. V gave up 5 bases and J gave up 1 base, with 18 bases separating them. This CDR3 is CASSQIRVLLSGANVLTF. In nucleotides, the CDR3 is TGTGCCAGCAGTCAAATCCGGGTCCTCCTATCTGGGGCCAACGTCCTGACTTTC. Full variable domain (remainder filled in from reference TRBV28 and TRBJ2-6): DVKVTQSSRYLVKRTGEKVFLECVQDMDHENMFWYRQDPGLGLRLIYFSYDVKMKEKGDIPEGYSVSREKKERFSLILESASTNQTSMYLCASSQIRVLLSGANVLTFGAGSRLTVL.

The chain carries TRBV14 and TRBJ1-1; 11 nucleotides line up with TRBD1. CDR3 length: 17 amino acids. Germline V gives CDR1 SGHDN, CDR2 FVKESK. V dropped 0 bases and J dropped 3; count of bases not matched to a gene: 6. The chain's CDR3 is CASSQDPQGQGDTEAFF. CDR3 nucleotide sequence: TGTGCCAGCAGCCAAGATCCCCAGGGACAGGGGGACACTGAAGCTTTCTTT.

V gene TRBV6-1 combines with J gene TRBJ2-5, with 9 nucleotides matching TRBD1. The CDR3 is 14 residues long. The germline gives CDR1 MNHNS, CDR2 SASEGT. V shed 5 bases and J 5 bases; nucleotides not matched to a gene: 6. The chain's CDR3 is CASSSWTGAETQYF. As DNA, the CDR3 is TGTGCCAGCAGTTCATGGACAGGGGCGGAGACCCAGTACTTC.